Shown below are 9 T cell receptor beta chains from a single sample sequenced in a study of shared clonotypes between healthy human individuals. Naive CD8 cells lacked CD45RO and underwent positive selection for CCR7, leaving out terminally differentiated effector memory CD45RA+ cells. Only in-frame clones appear in the TCRdb table, and some are missing; sequencing was by immunoSEQ multiplex PCR. The data hold about 2 million clones, with over 85% observed a single time. The sample was naive CD8+ T cells sorted from blood. Receptors were obtained from a man between 18 and 29 years old in good health.

The table lists this clone with a count of one. Other DNA sequences from this sample encode an identical CDR3 as well. The chain carries TRBV30 and TRBJ2-5, with D uncertain. CDR3 length equals 13 residues. Looked up from germline, CDR1 is GTSNPN and CDR2 is SVGIG (reference sequence). Trimming removed 0 bases from V and 0 bases from J, with 5 bases in between. The DNA of the CDR3 is TGTGCCTGGAGTGTAGGCAACCAAGAGACCCAGTACTTC. Protein: CAWSVGNQETQYF. The variable domain in full, completed from reference TRBV30 and TRBJ2-5, reads SQTIHQWPATLVQPVGSPLSLECTVEGTSNPNLYWYRQAAGRGLQLLFYSVGIGQISSEVPQNLSASRPQDRQFILSSKKLLLSDSGFYLCAWSVGNQETQYFGPGTRLLVL.

The J gene is TRBJ2-7, the V gene TRBV27; no firm D call. This CDR3 comprises 13 residues. Germline lookup yields CDR1 MNHEY and CDR2 SMNVEV (reference sequence). V was cut by 4 bases and J by 5 bases, with 12 bases left in between. In DNA form, the CDR3 reads TGTGCCAGCAGTTATACAGTAGGCCACGAGCAGTACTTC. Its protein is CASSYTVGHEQYF.

This sequence joins TRBV7-9 and TRBJ1-1; D not certain. V was pared by 4 bases and J by 6 bases, with 21 bases between. In germline, CDR1 is SEHNR, CDR2 FQNEAQ (reference sequence). The CDR3 runs 16 residues. CDR3 coding DNA: TGTGCCAGCAGCTCGCCCGCGGTATCGGTCAATGCTGAAGCTTTCTTT. This translates into CASSSPAVSVNAEAFF.

V gene TRBV12-5 combines with J gene TRBJ2-3, with D unresolved. The V gene's germline CDR1 is LGHNT and CDR2 FRNRAP. CDR3 length equals 16 residues. V lost 6 bases and J 0 bases, leaving 16 bases between the germline ends. The CDR3 DNA follows: TGTGCTAGTGGGACCTACCACATCGGGAGCACAGATACGCAGTATTTT. The encoded protein is CASGTYHIGSTDTQYF.

This rearrangement joins TRBV29-1 to TRBJ1-2; D remains unclear. The ends were cut back, 4 bases at V and 7 bases at J, with 7 bases in the middle. This CDR3 spans 10 amino acids. The germline V gene encodes CDR1 SQVTM and CDR2 ANQGSEA. The CDR3, as DNA: TGCAGCGTTGGGGAGACTGGCTACACCTTC. This translates into CSVGETGYTF.

V and J are TRBV7-9 and TRBJ2-7; D may be TRBD1 or TRBD2 (6 bases each). Per germline, CDR1 SEHNR and CDR2 FQNEAQ (reference sequence). Trimming pared 2 bases from V and 9 bases from J, leaving 20 bases between. The CDR3 has 15 residues. This chain's CDR3 is CASSLSEIGGQVQYF. The CDR3, as DNA: TGTGCCAGCAGCTTATCAGAGATAGGGGGGCAGGTGCAGTACTTC.

The chain has TRBV30 and TRBJ1-3; no reliable D call. Trimming pared 2 bases from V and 0 bases from J, leaving 11 bases between. The CDR3 sequence is 15 residues long. CDR1 is GTSNPN and CDR2 is SVGIG in the germline V gene (reference sequence). Written as DNA, the CDR3 is TGTGCCTGGAGTTTTGGGCAAAGCTCTGGAAACACCATATATTTT. Translating it yields CAWSFGQSSGNTIYF.

This chain connects TRBV6-5 to TRBJ2-5; 12 nucleotides align to TRBD1. The CDR3 extends over 14 amino acids. The trim removed 10 bases at V and 4 bases at J, leaving 7 bases unmatched. From germline, CDR1 is MNHEY and CDR2 SVGAGI. CDR3: CATRDRGRIETQYF. Here the CDR3 DNA reads TGTGCCACACGGGACAGGGGGCGGATAGAGACCCAGTACTTC.

This chain uses TRBV9 with TRBJ2-1; 7 positions match TRBD2. The V and J ends lost 0 bases and 10 bases, in that order; junction bases with no gene match: 13. The germline CDR1 and CDR2 sequences are SGDLS and YYNGEE. This CDR3 comprises 16 residues. The CDR3 DNA is TGTGCCAGCAGCGTAGAAGCCTCCGGGACTACGAACGAGCAGTTCTTC. It yields the protein CASSVEASGTTNEQFF.